The 9 T cell receptor beta chains below come from one sample, sequenced in a study of blood T cell repertoires in COVID-19 (dated by TCRdb to 2020 to 2022). The method behind the library was the immunoSEQ multiplex PCR assay. The immuneACCESS repertoire file appears here via TCRdb, limited to in-frame rearrangements. These files lack a portion of the clones; in checked studies, under half of the deficit traces to unresolved V genes, and the cause of the others is not known. The sample table shows 150,000 or so clones, and approximately 80% are seen once. The ten largest clones take up 6% of the sample. Material for sequencing was PBMCs or T cells enriched from blood (not recorded which). Receptor source: a man aged 40-55 years who had recovered from COVID-19.

V is TRBV4-2 and J is TRBJ2-7; 13 bases are a match to TRBD2. The length of the CDR3 is 15 residues. CDR1 LGHNA and CDR2 YNFKEQ come from the germline V gene. Losses at the gene ends were 4 bases for V and 5 bases for J; bases not matched to a gene: 5. Here the CDR3 reads CASSRSGTSGDEQYF. CDR3 nucleotides: TGTGCCAGCAGCCGATCCGGGACTAGCGGGGACGAGCAGTACTTC.

The rearrangement uses TRBV24-1 and TRBJ1-2, with TRBD1 identical over 10 bases. The CDR3 covers 14 residues. V shed 0 bases, J shed 8 bases, and the junction held 2 bases outside the gene matches. Germline V gene data show CDR1 as KGHDR and CDR2 as SFDVKD. The chain's CDR3 is CATSDLGQGEGYTF. The DNA of the CDR3 is TGTGCCACCAGTGATTTGGGACAGGGGGAAGGCTACACCTTC.

The V gene is TRBV5-4, the J gene TRBJ2-2; TRBD1 matches 8 bases. In germline, CDR1 is SGHNT, CDR2 YYREEE (reference sequence). V lost 3 bases, J lost 3 bases, and 10 bases stayed unmatched. The CDR3 has 17 amino acids. Here the CDR3 reads CASSSRGGTGDTGELFF. Written as DNA, the CDR3 is TGTGCCAGCAGCTCCCGTGGGGGGACAGGAGACACCGGGGAGCTGTTTTTT. The full variable domain, with the rest looked up from reference TRBV5-4 and TRBJ2-2, is ETGVTQSPTHLIKTRGQQVTLRCSSQSGHNTVSWYQQALGQGPQFIFQYYREEENGRGNFPPRFSGLQFPNYSSELNVNALELDDSALYLCASSSRGGTGDTGELFFGEGSRLTVL.

This chain uses TRBV2 with TRBJ2-1, with 8 bases matching TRBD1. V gave up 8 bases and J gave up 3 bases; unmatched junction bases: 9. The CDR3 consists of 15 residues. Germline CDR1 is SNHLY and CDR2 is FYNNEI. The CDR3 region has the DNA TGTGCCAGCCGCTCAGGGGGCGGTTTCTACAATGAGCAGTTCTTC. Translation gives CASRSGGGFYNEQFF.

V usage is TRBV10-3 and J usage is TRBJ1-1; 7 nucleotides agree with TRBD1. There are 13 residues in the CDR3. With 9 bases clipped from V and 7 bases from J, the junction kept 11 bases outside the gene matches. Looked up from germline, CDR1 is ENHRY and CDR2 is SYGVKD. The CDR3 loop reads CAIRQGMTGEAFF. CDR3 DNA: TGTGCCATAAGACAGGGAATGACAGGTGAAGCTTTCTTT.

The rearrangement joins TRBV2 to TRBJ1-5, with D possibly matching TRBD1 (6 bases). The length of the CDR3 is 14 residues. Germline V gene data show CDR1 as SNHLY and CDR2 as FYNNEI. Trimming stripped 8 bases from V and 7 bases from J, with 18 bases between. The CDR3 DNA follows: TGTGCCAGCGGGGGGGACATCGGAAAACAGCCCCAGCATTTT. Its protein product is CASGGDIGKQPQHF.

The gene calls are TRBV7-3 and TRBJ2-1, with TRBD1 matching over 8 bases. V was clipped by 4 bases and J by 6 bases; unmatched bases: 2. This CDR3 comprises 13 residues. Germline CDR1 reads SGHTA; CDR2 reads FQGTGA. The chain's CDR3 is CASSYDRGNEQFF. In DNA form, the CDR3 reads TGTGCCAGCAGCTACGACAGGGGCAATGAGCAGTTCTTC.

The chain links TRBV28 to TRBJ1-2; TRBD1 matches at 8 bases. Germline V CDR1 and CDR2: MDHEN, SYDVKM. This CDR3 region has 15 residues. V gave up 6 bases and J gave up 5 bases; unmatched junction bases: 11. CDR3 bases: TGTGCCAGCAGATCCGGACAGGGCTTGGGGTATGGCTACACCTTC. It yields the protein CASRSGQGLGYGYTF.

The rearrangement uses TRBV7-2 and TRBJ2-3; 10 nucleotides agree with TRBD1. Unmatched junction bases numbered 5, after V lost 7 bases and J lost 4 bases. This CDR3 is built from 14 residues. The germline V gene has CDR1 SGHTA and CDR2 FQGNSA. CDR3 DNA: TGTGCCAGCAAGGACAGGGGGGTCGCAGATACGCAGTATTTT. Its protein is CASKDRGVADTQYF.